The table lists the clone carrying this T cell receptor (beta chain) with a few counts. Its antigen remains unknown. MiXCR, run by TCRdb on the reads, gives a single entry per CDR3 protein. The table shows a few hundred thousand distinct CDR3 sequences, with 26% occurring only once. The sample originates from a study of T cell repertoires in cytomegalovirus infection. Study-wide context: CMV infection together with matching HLA type was indicated by public TCR beta signatures. Overall study results and limits: Dominant in the ex vivo response were TCR beta clonotypes restricted by HLA-C and specific for CMV. Adding up the frequency of public TCR beta families identified people who carried CMV plus the relevant HLA.

Trimming shortened V by 0 bases and J by 9 bases, and 9 bases separated the two germline ends. Germline values: CDR1 SGHNT, CDR2 YENEEA. The CDR3 extends over 14 amino acids. This sequence was found in a human donor in good health (CMV status not recorded). Some clones in this sample may be carry-over from other donors' samples. The gene calls are TRBV11-3 and TRBJ1-6; D is possibly TRBD1 (5 bases). Sample: PBMCs. For the CDR3, the DNA is TGTGCCAGCAGCTTAGATACAGGAAGTTCACCCCTCCACTTT. It codes for CASSLDTGSSPLHF. Drawing the rest from reference TRBV11-3 and TRBJ1-6, the complete variable domain is EAGVVQSPRYKIIEKKQPVAFWCNPISGHNTLYWYLQNLGQGPELLIRYENEEAVDDSQLPKDRFSAERLKGVDSTLKIQPAELGDSAVYLCASSLDTGSSPLHFGNGTRLTVT.